At least ten counts were recorded for the clone carrying this T cell receptor beta chain. Its antigen is not identified. These data originate in a study of neurological immune-mediated disorders. Study-level findings and limits: No expanded-clone CDR3 amino acid sequence recurred across subjects, suggesting private TCR-beta repertoires.

As for the cDNA, it was generated by 5'RACE with 10-nucleotide random UMIs. Each CDR3 protein is one row after TCRdb ran MiXCR on the 5' RACE reads. The table records some 48,000 distinct CDR3 sequences, over 5.5% of them present only once. CDR3 length: 17 residues. V lost 4 bases to trimming and J lost 4 bases; unmatched junction nucleotides: 9. CDR1 is SGHRS and CDR2 is YFSETQ in the germline V gene. This sequence originates from a woman aged 18-29 years with multiple sclerosis. The chain couples TRBV5-1 to TRBJ2-3; 13 bases line up with TRBD2. Sequences were obtained from CD4+ T cells from blood. DNA for the CDR3: TGCGCCAGCAGCCCCGGACTAGCGGGGGCTCGGGCAGATACGCAGTATTTT. Protein: CASSPGLAGARADTQYF. The whole variable domain, filled in from reference TRBV5-1 and TRBJ2-3, reads KAGVTQTPRYLIKTRGQQVTLSCSPISGHRSVSWYQQTPGQGLQFLFEYFSETQRNKGNFPGRFSGRQFSNSRSEMNVSTLELGDSALYLCASSPGLAGARADTQYFGPGTRLTVL.